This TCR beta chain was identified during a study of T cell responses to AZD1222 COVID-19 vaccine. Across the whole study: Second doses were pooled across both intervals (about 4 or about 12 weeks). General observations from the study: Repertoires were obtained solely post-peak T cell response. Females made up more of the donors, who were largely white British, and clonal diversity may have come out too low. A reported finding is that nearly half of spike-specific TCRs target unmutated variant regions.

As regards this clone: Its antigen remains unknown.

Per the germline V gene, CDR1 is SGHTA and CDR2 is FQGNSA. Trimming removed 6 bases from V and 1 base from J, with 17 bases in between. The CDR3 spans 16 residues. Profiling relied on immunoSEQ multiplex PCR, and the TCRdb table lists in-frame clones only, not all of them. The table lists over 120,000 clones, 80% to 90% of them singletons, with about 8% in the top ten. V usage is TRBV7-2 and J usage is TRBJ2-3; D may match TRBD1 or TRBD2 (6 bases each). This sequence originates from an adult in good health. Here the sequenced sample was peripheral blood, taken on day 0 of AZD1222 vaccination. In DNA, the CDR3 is TGTGCCAGCAGTACCCGAAGGGGGGCGGGCACAGATACGCAGTATTTT. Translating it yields CASSTRRGAGTDTQYF. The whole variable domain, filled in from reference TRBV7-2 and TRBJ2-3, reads GAGVSQSPSNKVTEKGKDVELRCDPISGHTALYWYRQSLGQGLEFLIYFQGNSAPDKSGLPSDRFSAERTGGSVSTLTIQRTQQEDSAVYLCASSTRRGAGTDTQYFGPGTRLTVL.